These 5 T cell receptor beta chains were all obtained from the same sample, sequenced in a study of shared clonotypes between healthy human individuals. Method: immunoSEQ multiplex PCR; TCRdb's copy keeps in-frame clones and lacks some. This table has about 2.2 million clones, 80% to 95% appearing once. Cells designated naive CD8 were CD45RO-negative and were positively selected for CCR7, with terminally differentiated effector memory CD45RA+ cells excluded. The sequenced material came from naive CD8+ T cells from PBMCs. Receptors were obtained from a young man in good health. Some clones in this sample may be carry-over from other donors' samples.

Details on this clone: At the DNA level, this CDR3 is encoded by other sequences in the same sample as well. The V call is TRBV19, the J call TRBJ2-7; maybe TRBD1 (5 bases). This CDR3 is built from 14 residues. Per the germline V gene, CDR1 is LNHDA and CDR2 is SQIVND (reference sequence). V lost 2 bases and J lost 3, with 11 bases in between. CDR3 DNA: TGTGCCAGTAGTATAAGGCAGGGAATCTACGAGCAGTACTTC. It yields the protein CASSIRQGIYEQYF.

The chain has TRBV7-9 and TRBJ2-3, with TRBD2 identical over 10 bases. V lost 4 bases and J lost 8; bases outside the gene matches: 3. CDR1 is SEHNR and CDR2 is FQNEAQ in the germline V gene (reference sequence). The CDR3 extends over 13 amino acids. The CDR3 DNA reads as TGTGCCAGCAGCTCTGGACTAGCGGCTACGCAGTATTTT. Translating gives CASSSGLAATQYF.

The chain uses TRBV15 and TRBJ2-1, with 8 bases lining up with TRBD2. V lost 0 bases, J lost 9 bases, and 19 bases stayed unmatched. Germline V gene sequence: CDR1 LNHNV, CDR2 YYDKDF (reference sequence). CDR3 length: 19 amino acids. For the CDR3, the DNA is TGTGCCACCAGCAGAGAAGGATCTCGTTCAGCGGGAGTCTTGGGTGAGCAGTTCTTC. As protein: CATSREGSRSAGVLGEQFF.

In its sample, this clone was seen once. V gene TRBV2 combines with J gene TRBJ2-1; no reliable D call. Germline values: CDR1 SNHLY, CDR2 FYNNEI. The CDR3 is made up of 13 amino acids. The ends were cut back, 6 bases at V and 1 base at J, with 7 bases in the middle. DNA for the CDR3: TGTGCCAGCAGAGCCCCATCCTACAATGAGCAGTTCTTC. Translated: CASRAPSYNEQFF.

This chain uses TRBV20-1 with TRBJ2-1, with 8 nucleotides matching TRBD2. CDR3 size: 11 residues. Germline-derived CDR1 and CDR2 are DFQATT and SNEGSKA (reference sequence). Trimming took 6 bases from V and 12 from J; bases not matched to a gene: 7. The CDR3 DNA sequence: TGCAGTGCCGAAATAGCGGGAAGGCAGTTCTTC. Protein: CSAEIAGRQFF.